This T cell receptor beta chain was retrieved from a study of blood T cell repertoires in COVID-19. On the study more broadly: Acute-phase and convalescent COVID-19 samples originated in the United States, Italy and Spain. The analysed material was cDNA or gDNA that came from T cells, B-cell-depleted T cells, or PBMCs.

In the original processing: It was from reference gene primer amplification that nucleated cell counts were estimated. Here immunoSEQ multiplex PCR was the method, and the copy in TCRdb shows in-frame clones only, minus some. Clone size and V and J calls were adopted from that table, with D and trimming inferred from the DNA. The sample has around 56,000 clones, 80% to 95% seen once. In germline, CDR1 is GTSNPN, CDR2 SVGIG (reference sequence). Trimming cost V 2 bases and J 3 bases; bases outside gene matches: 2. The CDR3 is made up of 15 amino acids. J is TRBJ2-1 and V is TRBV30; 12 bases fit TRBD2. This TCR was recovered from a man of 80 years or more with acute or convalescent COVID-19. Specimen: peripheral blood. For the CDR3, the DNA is TGTGCCTGGAGTCCTAGCGGGGGGGTCTACAATGAGCAGTTCTTC. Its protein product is CAWSPSGGVYNEQFF.